Given below is one T cell receptor (beta chain) in context. Its cognate antigen is unknown. Sample-barcoded 5' priming and a J-beta primer mix drove a second PCR of roughly 6 to 12 cycles. Per sample, CDR3-containing paired-end reads numbered at least 2.5 million. TCRdb re-derived calls from the 5' RACE reads in MiXCR, one entry per CDR3 protein. The sample holds hundreds of thousands of distinct CDR3 sequences, under 25% seen once. Russia was home to the donors, healthy Caucasian individuals aged roughly 6 to 95. The data were obtained in a study of blood T cells in healthy people across ages. As for the study in general: Per two T cells, about one barcoded beta molecule was captured through template switching. Findings and limits, study-wide: A strong correlation was seen between TCR beta diversity and naive T cell percentage.

Per germline, CDR1 LGHNA and CDR2 YSLEER. The V gene end was trimmed by 0 bases and the J gene end by 1 base; junction bases not matched to a gene: 4. The CDR3 extends over 17 amino acids. The chain joins TRBV4-3 to TRBJ2-3, with TRBD2 identical over 10 bases. This receptor was taken from a man between 65 and 79 years old in good health. The sequenced sample was blood. The CDR3 loop is CASSQERLAGGTDTQYF. As DNA, the CDR3 is TGCGCCAGCAGCCAAGAGCGCCTAGCGGGAGGCACAGATACGCAGTATTTT.